The 26 T cell receptor beta chains presented below share a single source sample, sequenced in a study of shared clonotypes between healthy human individuals. The method was immunoSEQ multiplex PCR; TCRdb's version includes in-frame clones alone and lacks a portion of them. The sample carries about 1 million clones, approximately 70% recorded once. Sequenced sample: memory CD4+ T cells sorted from blood. Specified subset: CD45RA-negative fraction. The receptors were gathered from a man aged 18 to 35 in good health.

Notes on this clone: The same CDR3 is also encoded by other DNA sequences in this sample. J is TRBJ2-7 and V is TRBV10-3; D is unresolved. CDR3 length: 14 residues. Trimming left V 0 bases short and J 3 bases short, with 9 bases between. Germline V lookup: CDR1 ENHRY, CDR2 SYGVKD. The CDR3 nucleotides are TGTGCCATCAGTGAGTCCGGCACGAGCTACGAGCAGTACTTC. Its protein is CAISESGTSYEQYF.

The J gene is TRBJ2-7, the V gene TRBV30, with no clear D. Trimming shortened V by 0 bases and J by 6 bases, and 9 bases separated the two germline ends. The CDR3 runs 12 residues. The germline gives CDR1 GTSNPN, CDR2 SVGIG (reference sequence). This chain's CDR3 is CAWSVLDAEQYF. DNA of the CDR3: TGTGCCTGGAGTGTACTCGACGCCGAGCAGTACTTC.

This clone has just a few counts. The chain combines TRBV7-9 with TRBJ2-5, with D unresolved. This CDR3 is 12 amino acids long. Germline assignment: CDR1 SEHNR and CDR2 FQNEAQ (reference sequence). Trimming left V 1 base short and J 9 bases short, with 9 bases between. This CDR3 is CASSLDFGAQYF. CDR3 coding DNA: TGTGCCAGCAGCTTAGATTTTGGGGCCCAGTACTTC. The whole variable domain, filled in from reference TRBV7-9 and TRBJ2-5, reads DTGVSQNPRHKITKRGQNVTFRCDPISEHNRLYWYRQTLGQGPEFLTYFQNEAQLEKSRLLSDRFSAERPKGSFSTLEIQRTEQGDSAMYLCASSLDFGAQYFGPGTRLLVL.

V is TRBV11-2 and J is TRBJ1-4; TRBD1 matches 10 bases. Trimming removed 6 bases from V and 8 bases from J; junction bases left unmatched: 6. Germline values: CDR1 SGHAT, CDR2 FQNNGV. CDR3 length: 14 amino acids. CDR3 in amino acids: CASSFGTGAEKLFF. CDR3 coding DNA: TGTGCCAGCAGTTTCGGGACAGGGGCCGAAAAACTGTTTTTT.

This chain joins TRBV29-1 and TRBJ1-1; a possible D gene is TRBD1 (6 bases). The CDR3 sequence is 13 residues long. V dropped 6 bases and J dropped 1 base, with 12 bases sitting between them. Germline V gene data show CDR1 as SQVTM and CDR2 as ANQGSEA. The CDR3 DNA reads as TGCAGCGTCCGCGGGGGGCCGAACACTGAAGCTTTCTTT. Translation gives CSVRGGPNTEAFF.

Only a few counts were recorded for this clone. This rearrangement joins TRBV4-3 to TRBJ2-7; 10 bases are a match to TRBD1. Germline lookup yields CDR1 LGHNA and CDR2 YSLEER. CDR3 length equals 18 residues. Unmatched junction bases numbered 11, after V lost 0 bases and J lost 3 bases. In nucleotides, the CDR3 is TGCGCCAGCAGCCAAGATTTATCCATGACAGGGGGCGTCTACGAGCAGTACTTC. It specifies CASSQDLSMTGGVYEQYF.

This clone was counted between two and nine times. This chain uses TRBV6-5 with TRBJ1-2; possibly TRBD1 for D (5 bases). The CDR3 sequence is 15 residues long. Trimming took off 6 bases at V and 0 bases at J, with 14 bases between the two ends. CDR1 is MNHEY, CDR2 SVGAGI, per germline. The CDR3 nucleotides are TGTGCCAGCAGCCCCGGATTGACAGCTAACTATGGCTACACCTTC. Amino acid sequence: CASSPGLTANYGYTF.

The chain joins TRBV5-1 to TRBJ2-7; 7 bases are shared with TRBD1. The J segment lost 3 bases and the V segment lost 3 bases, leaving 6 bases of the junction unmatched. This CDR3 spans 14 amino acids. Per germline, CDR1 SGHRS and CDR2 YFSETQ. The CDR3 nucleotides are TGCGCCAGCAGCTCCCAGGGGGTTCTCTACGAGCAGTACTTC. The encoded protein is CASSSQGVLYEQYF.

With respect to this clone: Other DNA sequences from this sample encode an identical CDR3 as well. The chain links TRBV5-1 to TRBJ2-5; D gene ambiguous. Trimming removed 7 bases from V and 2 bases from J, with 9 bases in between. This CDR3 is 12 amino acids long. The germline V gene encodes CDR1 SGHRS and CDR2 YFSETQ. In nucleotides, the CDR3 is TGCGCCAGCTCTTCTGGGCAAGAGACCCAGTACTTC. Its protein product is CASSSGQETQYF.

Note on this clone: Other DNA sequences in this specimen translate into the identical CDR3. The rearrangement uses TRBV7-2 and TRBJ1-3; unclear D gene. CDR3 length: 12 amino acids. Trimming cost V 3 bases and J 3 bases, with 3 bases left between them. The germline V gene has CDR1 SGHTA and CDR2 FQGNSA. CDR3 sequence: CASSLRGNTIYF. CDR3 bases: TGTGCCAGCAGCTTGCGTGGAAACACCATATATTTT.

The genes are TRBV6-6 and TRBJ2-2; perhaps D is TRBD1 or TRBD2 (5 bases each). The germline gives CDR1 MNHNY, CDR2 SVGAGI (reference sequence). The CDR3 extends over 15 amino acids. V lost 5 bases and J 0 bases, leaving 10 bases between the germline ends. Here the CDR3 DNA reads TGTGCCAGCAGTCCCGGGACCCCGAACACCGGGGAGCTGTTTTTT. Its protein is CASSPGTPNTGELFF.

J is TRBJ2-7 and V is TRBV2; 8 bases are a match to TRBD2. There are 14 residues in the CDR3. Trimming removed 7 bases from V and 6 bases from J; junction bases left unmatched: 11. The V gene's germline CDR1 is SNHLY and CDR2 FYNNEI. The CDR3 region has the DNA TGTGCCAGCACCGGGGGGGCCGCGGAGGCCGAGCAGTACTTC. It translates to CASTGGAAEAEQYF.

This chain links TRBV5-4 with TRBJ2-1, with 7 bases lining up with TRBD2. The CDR3 has 14 amino acids. V gave up 4 bases and J gave up 1 base; unmatched junction bases: 2. The V gene's germline CDR1 is SGHNT and CDR2 YYREEE (reference sequence). The CDR3 nucleotides read TGTGCCAGCAGCGGGCGGGAGTCCTACAATGAGCAGTTCTTC. Translated: CASSGRESYNEQFF.

This clone was detected many times. Other DNA sequences in the sample encode the same CDR3. The chain recombines TRBV30 with TRBJ1-5, with D maybe TRBD1 (6 bases). Trimming removed 0 bases from V and 7 bases from J, with 13 bases in between. Germline loops: CDR1 GTSNPN, CDR2 SVGIG (reference sequence). There are 14 residues in the CDR3. CDR3 DNA sequence: TGTGCCTGGAGTGTGTCAGGGAGGGGGCAGCCCCAGCATTTT. It codes for CAWSVSGRGQPQHF.

This chain joins TRBV27 and TRBJ2-5; 13 bases fit TRBD2. In germline, CDR1 is MNHEY, CDR2 SMNVEV (reference sequence). CDR3 length: 16 amino acids. The junction had 6 bases not matched to a gene; V was cut back by 3 bases and J by 5 bases. In DNA form, the CDR3 reads TGTGCCAGCAGTTTCAGGACTAGCGGGGGTGTCGAGACCCAGTACTTC. It translates to CASSFRTSGGVETQYF.

This sequence joins TRBV7-9 and TRBJ2-7; 9 nucleotides align to TRBD2. Germline CDR1 SEHNR, CDR2 FQNEAQ (reference sequence). V gave up 1 base and J gave up 0 bases; unmatched junction bases: 7. This CDR3 is 17 amino acids long. In DNA, the CDR3 is TGTGCCAGCAGCTTAGGTCTAGCGGGACCCTTCTCCTACGAGCAGTACTTC. This translates into CASSLGLAGPFSYEQYF.

The rearrangement links TRBV19 to TRBJ2-1, with D perhaps TRBD2 (6 bases). Trimming shortened V by 10 bases and J by 1 base, and 11 bases separated the two germline ends. The CDR3 is 13 residues long. Germline CDR1 LNHDA, CDR2 SQIVND (reference sequence). The CDR3 region is CATSGVSYNEQFF. For the CDR3, the DNA is TGTGCCACCTCGGGGGTATCCTACAATGAGCAGTTCTTC.

This rearrangement joins TRBV10-2 to TRBJ1-3; no clear D gene. Germline V gene data show CDR1 as WSHSY and CDR2 as SAAADI. The CDR3 consists of 16 residues. V shed 5 bases and J shed 0 bases, with 14 bases lying between them. The CDR3: CASSFSRQISGNTIYF. The CDR3 DNA follows: TGCGCCAGCAGTTTCTCCCGGCAAATCTCTGGAAACACCATATATTTT.

This chain joins TRBV11-2 and TRBJ1-1; no clear D gene. Between the trimmed V and J ends, which lost 5 bases and 0 bases, there was a span of 10 bases. CDR1 SGHAT and CDR2 FQNNGV come from the germline V gene. The CDR3 runs 14 residues. The CDR3, as DNA: TGTGCCAGCAGCGTGTACGGGGTGAACACTGAAGCTTTCTTT. As protein: CASSVYGVNTEAFF.

This clone was counted between two and nine times. At the DNA level, this CDR3 is encoded by other sequences in the same sample as well. The chain joins TRBV9 to TRBJ1-1; D ambiguous. Trimming took off 0 bases at V and 1 base at J, with 7 bases between the two ends. The CDR3 loop spans 14 amino acids. Germline V CDR1 and CDR2: SGDLS, YYNGEE. The CDR3 coding sequence is TGTGCCAGCAGCGTAGTGACGGGGAACACTGAAGCTTTCTTT. As protein: CASSVVTGNTEAFF.

This sequence joins TRBV11-3 and TRBJ2-2, with a possible D match to TRBD2 (5 bases). Germline loops: CDR1 SGHNT, CDR2 YENEEA. There are 15 residues in the CDR3. V was cut by 4 bases and J by 0 bases, with 9 bases left in between. The CDR3: CASSSEGPNTGELFF. CDR3 coding DNA: TGTGCCAGCAGCTCCGAGGGTCCGAACACCGGGGAGCTGTTTTTT.

This clone was counted between two and nine times. The gene calls are TRBV28 and TRBJ1-4; a weak D match, TRBD1 (5 bases). The CDR3 totals 14 residues. Trimming cost V 1 base and J 3 bases, with 6 bases left between them. Looked up from germline, CDR1 is MDHEN and CDR2 is SYDVKM. CDR3 DNA sequence: TGTGCCAGCAGTTTATTACAGGCTAATGAAAAACTGTTTTTT. It codes for CASSLLQANEKLFF.

This clone was recorded only once. This rearrangement joins TRBV4-3 to TRBJ2-3; weak D call: TRBD2 (6 bases). The CDR3 is 16 amino acids. The V end was cut by 5 bases, the J end by 4 bases, with 19 bases between. Germline V gene lookup returns CDR1 LGHNA and CDR2 YSLEER. CDR3 nucleotides: TGCGCCAGCAGCGAACTAGGCCCGACTAGTTCAGATACGCAGTATTTT. This gives the protein CASSELGPTSSDTQYF.

The V gene is TRBV9, the J gene TRBJ2-3, with unresolved D. Trimming removed 5 bases from V and 4 bases from J, with 17 bases in between. The CDR3 sequence is 15 residues long. CDR1 is SGDLS, CDR2 YYNGEE, per germline. This CDR3 is CASSPDSGWADTQYF. The CDR3 DNA is TGTGCCAGCAGTCCTGACTCCGGGTGGGCAGATACGCAGTATTTT.

The rearrangement links TRBV7-8 to TRBJ2-1; the D is unclear. V lost 6 bases, J lost 7 bases, and 16 bases lay in between. Germline V lookup: CDR1 SGHVS, CDR2 FQNEAQ. CDR3 length: 14 amino acids. CDR3 protein: CASSFVGLGNEQFF. The DNA for the CDR3 is TGTGCCAGCAGTTTCGTAGGGTTGGGAAATGAGCAGTTCTTC.

About this clone: Additional DNA sequences in this sample encode the identical CDR3. This chain uses TRBV18 with TRBJ2-1; the match to TRBD2 covers 13 bases. Germline V CDR1 and CDR2: KGHSH, LQKENI. The trim removed 3 bases at V and 5 bases at J, leaving 1 base unmatched. The CDR3 extends over 15 amino acids. CDR3 nucleotides: TGTGCCAGCTCACCGGGACTAGCGGGGAACAATGAGCAGTTCTTC. This gives the protein CASSPGLAGNNEQFF.